This T cell receptor (beta chain) comes out of a study of identical twins. This clonotype was detected only a few times. Each CDR3 protein is one row after TCRdb ran MiXCR on the 5' RACE reads. The sample contains approximately 680,000 distinct CDR3 sequences, just over 7% of which appear only once. Germline-derived CDR1 and CDR2 are DFQATT and SNEGSKA (reference sequence). This CDR3 contains 12 residues. V was pared by 3 bases and J by 3 bases, with 6 bases between. These data were also reused for a study on yellow fever vaccine responses in identical twins.

This TCR came from a woman younger than 30 in good health. What was sequenced was PBMCs. The chain carries TRBV20-1 and TRBJ1-5; D unclear. The CDR3 nucleotides are TGCAGTGCTAGGGGGAACAATCAGCCCCAGCATTTT. Protein sequence: CSARGNNQPQHF.